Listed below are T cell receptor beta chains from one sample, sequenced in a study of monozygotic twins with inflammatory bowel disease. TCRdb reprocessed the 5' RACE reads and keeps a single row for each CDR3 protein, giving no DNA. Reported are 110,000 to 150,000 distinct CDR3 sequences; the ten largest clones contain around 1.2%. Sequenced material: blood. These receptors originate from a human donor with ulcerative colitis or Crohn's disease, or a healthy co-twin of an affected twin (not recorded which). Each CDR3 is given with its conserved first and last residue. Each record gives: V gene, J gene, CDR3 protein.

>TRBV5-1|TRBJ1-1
CASSVGGANTEAFF
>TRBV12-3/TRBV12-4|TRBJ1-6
CASSTDLGISPLHF
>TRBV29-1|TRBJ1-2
CSARDRGQVYGYTF
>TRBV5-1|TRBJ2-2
CASSLEGLTGELFF
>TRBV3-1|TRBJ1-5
CASSRGQGLNQPQHF
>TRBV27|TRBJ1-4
CASSTGLYEKLFF
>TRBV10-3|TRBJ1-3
CAITGTGSGNTIYF
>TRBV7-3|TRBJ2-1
CASSPSTLGYNEQFF
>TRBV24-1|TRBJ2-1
CATSDLPRNEQFF
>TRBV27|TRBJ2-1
CASSRRTGDTYNEQFF
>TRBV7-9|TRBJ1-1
CASSRRRGPTEAFF
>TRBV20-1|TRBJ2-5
CSARGMAQETQYF
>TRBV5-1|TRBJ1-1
CASSLGQINTEAFF
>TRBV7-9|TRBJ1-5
CASSPETGDVSNQPQHF
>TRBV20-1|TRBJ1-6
CSAPEAAGVKSPLHF
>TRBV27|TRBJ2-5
CASSFGTSETQYF
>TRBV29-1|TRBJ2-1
CSVEDSLAGGLDEQFF
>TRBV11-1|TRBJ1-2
CASSGDGTYGYTF
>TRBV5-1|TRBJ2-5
CASSSRLAEETQYF
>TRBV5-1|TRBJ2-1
CASSLGLTSGRGDEQFF
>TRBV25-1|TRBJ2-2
CARRQGGTGELFF
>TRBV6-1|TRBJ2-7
CASSDRLISSYEQYF
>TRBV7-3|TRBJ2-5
CASSLYKTSGQETQYF
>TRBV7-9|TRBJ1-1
CASSSHRGPLNTEAFF
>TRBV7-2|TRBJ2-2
CASSRSGRGNTGELFF
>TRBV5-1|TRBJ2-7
CASLRTGSDEQYF
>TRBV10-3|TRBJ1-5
CAISEGQGNQPQHF
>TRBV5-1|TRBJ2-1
CASSLDQVSNNEQFF